This entry features one T cell receptor (beta chain) sequence. The antigen it binds to is not known. No base quality information exists; no much larger clone differs at one position. The CDR3 regions of human TCRbeta chains were analyzed by immunosequencing. In the source study's methods: Repertoire TCRs were checked for matches against a reference library of SARS-CoV-2-specific TCRs that had been generated using the MIRA antigen-specificity platform. Breadth meant the fraction of unique TCRs that were SARS-CoV-2-associated, whereas depth meant the fraction of total T cells that were SARS-CoV-2-associated. Using the MIRA data, every spike-specific TCR was mapped to the spike region that the TCR reacted to and assigned to either a CD4 or a CD8 class. Log10-transformed breadth and depth values were compared by one-way ANOVA with Sidak's multiple comparisons tests. In its TCRdb copy, this immuneACCESS table keeps in-frame sequences only and misses some clones. Where compared with another copy, unresolved V genes explain less than half of these, and the others have no known cause. From that table come the V and J calls and clone size; the DNA was used to work out D and trimming. Across this sample there are roughly 99,000 clones, with approximately 90% seen only once. The top ten constitute 20% to 25% of the sample.

The sample's time point, from its label and the paper: baseline before first vaccination. The vaccinee samples were drawn from two UK trials, COV001 and COV002, one of which was a single-blind randomized controlled phase 2/3 trial testing AZD1222 (ChAdOx1 nCoV-19) in healthy adults. For TCRbeta chain sequencing, PBMC samples from trial participants were taken at day 0 and at day 28 after the second dose. Cut back by 6 bases and 0 bases, the V and J ends lie 14 bases apart. The CDR1 and CDR2 encoded by the germline V gene are MGHRA and YSYEKL. The CDR3, cysteine through phenylalanine, is 15 amino acids long. Solely the CDR3 DNA is kept, with 45 bases framed from the first base. This sample is part of a study of T cell responses to AZD1222 COVID-19 vaccine listed by TCRdb under 2021. About the investigation overall: AZD1222 recipients given second doses at about 4 weeks or at about 12 weeks were pooled, since spike-specific TCR depth and breadth were not found to differ between the two schedules. A total of approximately 250 trial participants underwent TCR sequencing, of whom roughly 210 had received two doses of AZD1222 and approximately 25 had received two doses of the MenACWY control vaccine. Enrollment into the trials was organized by age into subgroups of 18-55, 56-69 and 70-plus years, and those subgroups contained about 160, 30 and 59 TCR-sequenced participants, respectively. Summary of the overall study and its limitations: Vaccine-associated CD4 TCRs spanned the whole spike protein, with dominant responses in regions 160-218 and 743-854. Participants were mostly white British and included more females than males, and it was suggested by the authors that clonal diversity may have been underestimated. Only five to seven AZD1222 recipients were SARS-CoV-2 seropositive at baseline, limiting conclusions about previously exposed vaccinees. Epitopes outside the regions mutated in the B.1.351 and B.1.1.7 variants were reportedly recognized by nearly half of the unique spike-specific TCRs. After two AZD1222 doses, spike-specific TCR breadth and depth were significantly higher than at day 0 and than in MenACWY recipients. Because no samples from the day 14 peak response were available, repertoires could be characterized only after the peak T cell response. In the small 56-69-year group, the increase in depth fell short of significance, most likely because of low power.

The chain employs TRBV4-1 and TRBJ1-1; confidence is insufficient to name the D gene. The TCR was taken from an adult in good health. Sequenced here: peripheral blood, sampled on day 0 of AZD1222 vaccination. The CDR3 is CASSYTVVMNTEAFF. The bases are TGCGCCAGCAGTTACACCGTCGTTATGAACACTGAAGCTTTCTTT.